A selection of T cell receptor beta chains follows, all from one sample in a study of OX40 agonist ivuxolimab in advanced cancers. The repertoire was sequenced with immunoSEQ multiplex PCR; TCRdb's copy has only in-frame clones and lacks some. This sample has over 40,000 clones, with around 88% found just once. This material consisted of CD4+ or CD8+ T cells sorted from blood, taken in a trial of the OX40 agonist ivuxolimab. The receptors come from an adult with an advanced solid tumor such as melanoma, head and neck, liver or kidney cancer. Both conserved end residues are part of each CDR3. D genes are given only for firm matches. Clone size is shown for a subset of rows, as once, few, many or a class of expanded clone.

D gene | J gene | V gene | clone size | CDR3 protein | CDR3 DNA
. | TRBJ2-3 | TRBV28 | . | CASSLRGWRAADTQYF | TGTGCCAGCAGTTTAAGGGGTTGGCGGGCGGCAGATACGCAGTATTTT
. | TRBJ2-5 | TRBV6-4 | . | CASSDWGPKGETQYF | TGTGCCAGCAGTGATTGGGGCCCGAAAGGGGAGACCCAGTACTTC
TRBD1 | TRBJ2-3 | TRBV7-6 | . | CASSATVGTGNTDTQYF | TGTGCCAGCAGCGCCACGGTTGGGACAGGGAACACAGATACGCAGTATTTT
. | TRBJ2-1 | TRBV4-1 | once | CASGETSYNEQFF | TGCGCCAGCGGTGAGACCTCCTACAATGAGCAGTTCTTC
. | TRBJ1-1 | TRBV12-5 | few | CASGSTRDRMNTEAFF | TGTGCTAGTGGTTCCACACGAGACAGAATGAACACTGAAGCTTTCTTT
. | TRBJ2-6 | TRBV28 | once | CASRWISGANVLTF | TGTGCCAGCAGGTGGATCTCTGGGGCCAACGTCCTGACTTTC
. | TRBJ2-3 | TRBV18 | . | CASSLASGRWVTDTQYF | TGTGCCAGCTCACTAGCGTCAGGGCGGTGGGTCACAGATACGCAGTATTTT
. | TRBJ2-7 | TRBV21-1 | . | CASSNGQGYHEQYF | TGTGCCAGCAGCAACGGACAGGGCTACCACGAGCAGTACTTC
TRBD2 | TRBJ2-3 | TRBV28 | few | CASSLLAGEADTQYF | TGTGCCAGCAGTTTACTAGCGGGAGAGGCAGATACGCAGTATTTT
TRBD1 | TRBJ2-7 | TRBV10-3 | . | CAISESRGPPGLEQYF | TGTGCCATCAGTGAGTCCAGGGGGCCCCCAGGGCTCGAGCAGTACTTC
. | TRBJ1-1 | TRBV2 | . | CASSEGWTEAFF | TGTGCCAGCAGTGAGGGATGGACTGAAGCTTTCTTT
. | TRBJ2-5 | TRBV5-6 | once | CASSLSGPETQYF | TGTGCCAGCAGCTTGAGCGGCCCAGAGACCCAGTACTTC
. | TRBJ2-1 | TRBV7-2 | few | CASSFITSYLSGEQFF | TGTGCCAGCAGCTTTATCACTAGCTACCTATCAGGGGAGCAGTTCTTC
. | TRBJ2-7 | TRBV11-2 | . | CASSLEGARSYEQYF | TGTGCCAGCAGCTTAGAAGGGGCCCGCTCCTACGAGCAGTACTTC
TRBD1 | TRBJ2-7 | TRBV2 | . | CASPEGWDRGSTEQYF | TGTGCCAGCCCTGAGGGATGGGACAGGGGATCGACCGAGCAGTACTTC
. | TRBJ2-7 | TRBV6-5 | . | CASSPGWPYEQYF | TGTGCCAGCAGTCCAGGGTGGCCCTACGAGCAGTACTTC
. | TRBJ2-7 | TRBV5-1 | . | CASSPGQVYEQYF | TGCGCCAGCAGCCCCGGGCAGGTCTACGAGCAGTACTTC
. | TRBJ2-2 | TRBV28 | . | CASDQSGELFF | TGTGCCAGCGATCAGTCCGGGGAGCTGTTTTTT
. | TRBJ1-6 | TRBV9 | . | CASSVVAENSPLHF | TGTGCCAGCAGCGTAGTGGCAGAGAATTCACCCCTCCACTTT
. | TRBJ1-1 | TRBV7-9 | . | CASSHPDRPEAFF | TGTGCCAGCAGCCACCCGGACCGGCCTGAAGCTTTCTTT
TRBD1 | TRBJ2-7 | TRBV7-8 | . | CASSLVSGGQGAYEQYF | TGTGCCAGCAGCTTAGTCTCGGGGGGACAGGGGGCCTACGAGCAGTACTTC
TRBD1 | TRBJ2-1 | TRBV6-5 | . | CASSYSTGVYNEQFF | TGTGCCAGCAGTTACTCCACAGGGGTTTACAATGAGCAGTTCTTC
. | TRBJ1-4 | TRBV28 | . | CASSLGQEGEKLFF | TGTGCCAGCAGCCTGGGACAAGAAGGGGAAAAACTGTTTTTT
. | TRBJ1-2 | TRBV19 | . | CASNGDDYGYTF | TGTGCCAGTAACGGTGATGACTATGGCTACACCTTC
TRBD2 | TRBJ2-1 | TRBV6-4 | . | CASSGGLAGDEQFF | TGTGCCAGCAGTGGGGGACTAGCGGGGGATGAGCAGTTCTTC
TRBD2 | TRBJ2-1 | TRBV11-2 | . | CASSLGGLGLEGEQFF | TGTGCCAGCAGCTTAGGGGGACTAGGGCTCGAGGGTGAGCAGTTCTTC
TRBD1 | TRBJ2-7 | TRBV6-1 | . | CASSGGTGGYEQYF | TGTGCCAGCAGTGGGGGAACAGGGGGCTACGAGCAGTACTTC
. | TRBJ2-7 | TRBV5-1 | . | CASSQGGYEQYF | TGCGCCAGCAGCCAAGGGGGGTACGAGCAGTACTTC
. | TRBJ2-7 | TRBV6-5 | . | CASSISGGEQYF | TGTGCCAGCAGCATCTCAGGGGGGGAGCAGTACTTC
TRBD1 | TRBJ1-1 | TRBV2 | . | CASRGTGYSTEAFF | TGTGCCAGCAGGGGGACAGGGTATTCCACTGAAGCTTTCTTT
TRBD1 | TRBJ2-2 | TRBV9 | . | CASSVETGHTGELFF | TGTGCCAGCAGCGTAGAGACAGGGCACACCGGGGAGCTGTTTTTT
. | TRBJ2-3 | TRBV7-2 | . | CASSLVERFTDTQYF | TGTGCCAGCAGCTTAGTAGAACGATTCACAGATACGCAGTATTTT
. | TRBJ1-3 | TRBV7-3 | . | CASSPFSRDTTGNTIYF | TGTGCCAGCAGCCCCTTTTCCAGGGATACTACTGGAAACACCATATATTTT
. | TRBJ1-1 | TRBV7-9 | . | CASKLRDGTEAFF | TGTGCCAGCAAGTTGAGGGATGGCACTGAAGCTTTCTTT
TRBD2 | TRBJ2-2 | TRBV27 | . | CASSLFLGLAGENTGELFF | TGTGCCAGCAGTTTATTCCTCGGACTAGCGGGAGAGAACACCGGGGAGCTGTTTTTT
. | TRBJ2-3 | TRBV7-6 | once | CASSLGSGLEATDTQYF | TGTGCCAGCAGCTTAGGGTCAGGGTTGGAGGCCACAGATACGCAGTATTTT